Described below is a single T cell receptor (beta chain) sequence and its context. This clone's antigen is unknown. Base-call qualities are not available, and no considerably larger clone is one nucleotide away. This specimen comes from a study of T-cell reconstitution after alpha-beta-depleted transplantation in children (dated by TCRdb to 2015 to 2016). Notes on the research overall: T-cell immune reconstitution after TCRalphabeta/CD19-depleted allogeneic hematopoietic cell transplantation in children was quantitatively tracked in the study by means of TCR repertoire profiling.

The junction carries 10 bases between V and J, which are trimmed by 4 bases and 3 bases respectively. In the germline V gene, CDR1 corresponds to MNHNS and CDR2 to SASEGT. The CDR3 starts with the cysteine, ends with the phenylalanine, and has 15 residues. This entry keeps only the CDR3 DNA: 45 bases, framed from base 1. Library preparation was by PCR. The sample was run on an Illumina HiSeq 2500. TCR libraries were prepared with molecular barcoding, using unique molecular identifiers to normalize TCRbeta repertoire quantification. TCRdb passed the public sequencing reads through fastp at Q25 and MiXCR, retaining productive beta sequences. Rows matching on CDR3 protein sequence are summarized as one entry with the most common DNA and genes. The sample contains about 640,000 distinct CDR3 sequences, 10% to 15% of them found a single time. The biggest ten clones account for 2.2% of the sample. The treatment or condition label for this specimen denotes: allogeneic hematopoietic cell transplantation with graft depleted of TCRalphabeta T cells and CD19 B cells. The children who served as transplant recipients had been given grafts of TCRalphabeta/CD19-depleted allogeneic hematopoietic cells.

General study outcomes and caveats: Hyperexpanded clone frequencies declined over subsequent months; after one year, T-cell counts and TCRbeta diversity were mostly attributed to newly produced T cells. The high TCRbeta diversity at day 60 in some patients was ascribed to recipient T cells and intrathymic progenitors that had survived conditioning. The apparently early recovery of alphabetaT-cell counts about two months after transplant reportedly depended on only several hundred rapidly expanded clones that came from non-depleted graft cells.

The TCR comes from a male patient between 5 and 17 years old who had a stem cell transplant for acute myeloid leukemia, so the T cells may come from the graft donor. The chain was built from TRBV6-1 and TRBJ2-6; confidence is insufficient to name the D gene. The sequences come from PBMCs, mostly from graft donor cells, collected 360 days after TCRalphabeta/CD19-depleted stem cell transplant. The base sequence is TGTGCCAGCAGTGTCCCTTTAAGTGGGGCCAACGTCCTGACTTTC. Its product reads: CASSVPLSGANVLTF.